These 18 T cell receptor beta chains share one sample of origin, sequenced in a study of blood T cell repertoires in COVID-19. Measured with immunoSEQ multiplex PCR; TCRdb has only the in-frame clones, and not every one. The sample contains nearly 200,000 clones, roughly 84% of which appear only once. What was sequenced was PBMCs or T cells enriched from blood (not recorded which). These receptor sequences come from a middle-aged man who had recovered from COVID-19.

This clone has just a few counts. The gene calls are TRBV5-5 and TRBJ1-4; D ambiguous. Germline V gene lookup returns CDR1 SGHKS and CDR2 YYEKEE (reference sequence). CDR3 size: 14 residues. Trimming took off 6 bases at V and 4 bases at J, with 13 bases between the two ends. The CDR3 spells CASNPGRDNEKLFF. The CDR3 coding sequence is TGTGCCAGCAATCCGGGGAGAGATAATGAAAAACTGTTTTTT.

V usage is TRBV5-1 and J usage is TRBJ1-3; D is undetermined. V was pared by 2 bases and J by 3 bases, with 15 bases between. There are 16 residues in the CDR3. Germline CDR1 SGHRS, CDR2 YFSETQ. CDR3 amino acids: CASSLAGGGNGNTIYF. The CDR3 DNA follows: TGCGCCAGCAGCTTAGCTGGAGGTGGTAATGGAAACACCATATATTTT. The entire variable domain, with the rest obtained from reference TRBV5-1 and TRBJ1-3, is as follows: KAGVTQTPRYLIKTRGQQVTLSCSPISGHRSVSWYQQTPGQGLQFLFEYFSETQRNKGNFPGRFSGRQFSNSRSEMNVSTLELGDSALYLCASSLAGGGNGNTIYFGEGSWLTVV.

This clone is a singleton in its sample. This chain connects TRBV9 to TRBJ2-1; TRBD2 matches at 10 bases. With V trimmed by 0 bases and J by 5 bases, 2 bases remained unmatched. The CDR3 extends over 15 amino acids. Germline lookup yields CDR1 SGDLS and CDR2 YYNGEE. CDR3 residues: CASSVGAGGDNEQFF. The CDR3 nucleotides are TGTGCCAGCAGCGTAGGAGCGGGGGGGGACAATGAGCAGTTCTTC.

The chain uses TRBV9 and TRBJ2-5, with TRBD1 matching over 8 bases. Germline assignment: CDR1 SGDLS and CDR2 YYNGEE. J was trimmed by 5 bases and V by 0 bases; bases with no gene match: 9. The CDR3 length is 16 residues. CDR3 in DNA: TGTGCCAGCAGCGTAGGGGCCACAGGGGGGTTGGAGACCCAGTACTTC. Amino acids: CASSVGATGGLETQYF.

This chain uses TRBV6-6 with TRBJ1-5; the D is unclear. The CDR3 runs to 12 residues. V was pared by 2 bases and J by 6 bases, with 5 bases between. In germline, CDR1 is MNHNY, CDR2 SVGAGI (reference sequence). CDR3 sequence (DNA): TGTGCCAGCAGTTACGTGAGTCAGCCCCAGCATTTT. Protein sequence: CASSYVSQPQHF.

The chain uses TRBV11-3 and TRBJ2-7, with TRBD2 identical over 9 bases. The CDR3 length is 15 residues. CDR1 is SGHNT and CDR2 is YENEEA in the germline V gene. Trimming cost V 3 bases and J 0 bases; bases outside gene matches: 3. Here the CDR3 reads CASSFRGGDSYEQYF. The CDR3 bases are TGTGCCAGCAGCTTCCGCGGGGGGGACTCCTACGAGCAGTACTTC.

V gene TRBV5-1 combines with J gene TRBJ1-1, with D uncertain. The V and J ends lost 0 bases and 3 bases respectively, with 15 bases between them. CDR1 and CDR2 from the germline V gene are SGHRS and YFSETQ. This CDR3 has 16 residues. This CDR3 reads CASSLDYRETYTEAFF. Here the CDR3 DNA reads TGCGCCAGCAGCTTGGATTATAGGGAGACCTACACTGAAGCTTTCTTT.

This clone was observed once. For the CDR3, the DNA is TGTGCCAGCAGTGACCCTCTAGCGGGTCTCTACGAGCAGTACTTC. Translating gives CASSDPLAGLYEQYF. The chain links TRBV25-1 to TRBJ2-7, with 8 bases matching TRBD2. The CDR3 runs 15 residues. Germline V gene sequence: CDR1 MGHDK, CDR2 SYGVNS. J gave up 3 bases and V 3 bases, and 7 bases lay outside the gene matches.

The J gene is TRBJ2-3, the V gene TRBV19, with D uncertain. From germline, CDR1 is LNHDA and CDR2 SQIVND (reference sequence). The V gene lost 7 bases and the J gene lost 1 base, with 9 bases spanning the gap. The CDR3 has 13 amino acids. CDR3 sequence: CASNPLGTDTQYF. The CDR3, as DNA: TGTGCCAGTAACCCACTCGGCACAGATACGCAGTATTTT.

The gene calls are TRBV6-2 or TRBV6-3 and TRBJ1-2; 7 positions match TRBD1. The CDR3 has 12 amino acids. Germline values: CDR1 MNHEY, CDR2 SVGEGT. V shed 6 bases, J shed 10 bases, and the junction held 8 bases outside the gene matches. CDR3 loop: CASSFLRGVYTF. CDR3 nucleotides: TGTGCCAGCAGCTTCCTCAGGGGGGTCTACACCTTC.

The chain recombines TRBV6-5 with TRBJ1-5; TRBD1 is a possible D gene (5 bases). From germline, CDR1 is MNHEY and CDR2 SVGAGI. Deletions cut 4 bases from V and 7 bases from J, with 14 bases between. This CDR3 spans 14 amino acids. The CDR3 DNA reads TGTGCCAGCAGTTCCAGCAGGGTCTTACAGCCCCAGCATTTT. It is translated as CASSSSRVLQPQHF.

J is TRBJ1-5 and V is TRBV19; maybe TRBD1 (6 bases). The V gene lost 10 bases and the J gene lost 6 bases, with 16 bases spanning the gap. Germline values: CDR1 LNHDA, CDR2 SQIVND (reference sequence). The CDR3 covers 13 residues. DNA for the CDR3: TGTGCCACCTCGGGGGGGGCCGGTCAGCCCCAGCATTTT. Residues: CATSGGAGQPQHF.

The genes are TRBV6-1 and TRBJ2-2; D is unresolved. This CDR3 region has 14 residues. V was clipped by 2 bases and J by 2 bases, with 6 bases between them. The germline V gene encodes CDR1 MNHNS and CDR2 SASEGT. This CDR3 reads CASSEQENTGELFF. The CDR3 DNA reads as TGTGCCAGCAGTGAACAGGAAAACACCGGGGAGCTGTTTTTT.

CDR3 in amino acids: CASSYGLSGQPQHF. For the CDR3, the DNA is TGTGCCAGCAGTTACGGACTTAGTGGTCAGCCCCAGCATTTT. The J gene is TRBJ1-5, the V gene TRBV6-5; no clear D gene. Trimming removed 2 bases at V and 6 bases at J, with 11 bases between. The CDR3 contains 14 residues. In germline, CDR1 is MNHEY, CDR2 SVGAGI.

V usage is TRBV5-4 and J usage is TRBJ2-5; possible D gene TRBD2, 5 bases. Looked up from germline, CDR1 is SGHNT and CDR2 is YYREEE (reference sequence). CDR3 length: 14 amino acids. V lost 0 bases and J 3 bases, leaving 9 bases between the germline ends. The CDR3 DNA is TGTGCCAGCAGCTTGGGCTCCGGGGAAGAGACCCAGTACTTC. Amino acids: CASSLGSGEETQYF.

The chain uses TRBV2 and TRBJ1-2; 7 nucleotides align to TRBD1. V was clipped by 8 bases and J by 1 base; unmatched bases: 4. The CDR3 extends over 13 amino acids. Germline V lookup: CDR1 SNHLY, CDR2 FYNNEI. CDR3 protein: CASRDRGNYGYTF. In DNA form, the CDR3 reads TGTGCCAGCCGGGACAGAGGTAACTATGGCTACACCTTC.

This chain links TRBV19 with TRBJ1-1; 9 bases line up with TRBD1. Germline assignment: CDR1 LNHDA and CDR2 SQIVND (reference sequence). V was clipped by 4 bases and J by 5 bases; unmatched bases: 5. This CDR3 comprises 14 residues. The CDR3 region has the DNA TGTGCCAGTAGTAGGGGACAGGGACGGACTGAAGCTTTCTTT. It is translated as CASSRGQGRTEAFF.

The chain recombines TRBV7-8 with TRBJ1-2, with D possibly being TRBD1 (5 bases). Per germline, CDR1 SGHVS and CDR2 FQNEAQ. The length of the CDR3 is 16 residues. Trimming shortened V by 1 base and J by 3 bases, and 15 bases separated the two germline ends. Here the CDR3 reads CASSLESSGIYYGYTF. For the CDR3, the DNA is TGTGCCAGCAGCTTAGAAAGTTCAGGGATCTACTATGGCTACACCTTC.